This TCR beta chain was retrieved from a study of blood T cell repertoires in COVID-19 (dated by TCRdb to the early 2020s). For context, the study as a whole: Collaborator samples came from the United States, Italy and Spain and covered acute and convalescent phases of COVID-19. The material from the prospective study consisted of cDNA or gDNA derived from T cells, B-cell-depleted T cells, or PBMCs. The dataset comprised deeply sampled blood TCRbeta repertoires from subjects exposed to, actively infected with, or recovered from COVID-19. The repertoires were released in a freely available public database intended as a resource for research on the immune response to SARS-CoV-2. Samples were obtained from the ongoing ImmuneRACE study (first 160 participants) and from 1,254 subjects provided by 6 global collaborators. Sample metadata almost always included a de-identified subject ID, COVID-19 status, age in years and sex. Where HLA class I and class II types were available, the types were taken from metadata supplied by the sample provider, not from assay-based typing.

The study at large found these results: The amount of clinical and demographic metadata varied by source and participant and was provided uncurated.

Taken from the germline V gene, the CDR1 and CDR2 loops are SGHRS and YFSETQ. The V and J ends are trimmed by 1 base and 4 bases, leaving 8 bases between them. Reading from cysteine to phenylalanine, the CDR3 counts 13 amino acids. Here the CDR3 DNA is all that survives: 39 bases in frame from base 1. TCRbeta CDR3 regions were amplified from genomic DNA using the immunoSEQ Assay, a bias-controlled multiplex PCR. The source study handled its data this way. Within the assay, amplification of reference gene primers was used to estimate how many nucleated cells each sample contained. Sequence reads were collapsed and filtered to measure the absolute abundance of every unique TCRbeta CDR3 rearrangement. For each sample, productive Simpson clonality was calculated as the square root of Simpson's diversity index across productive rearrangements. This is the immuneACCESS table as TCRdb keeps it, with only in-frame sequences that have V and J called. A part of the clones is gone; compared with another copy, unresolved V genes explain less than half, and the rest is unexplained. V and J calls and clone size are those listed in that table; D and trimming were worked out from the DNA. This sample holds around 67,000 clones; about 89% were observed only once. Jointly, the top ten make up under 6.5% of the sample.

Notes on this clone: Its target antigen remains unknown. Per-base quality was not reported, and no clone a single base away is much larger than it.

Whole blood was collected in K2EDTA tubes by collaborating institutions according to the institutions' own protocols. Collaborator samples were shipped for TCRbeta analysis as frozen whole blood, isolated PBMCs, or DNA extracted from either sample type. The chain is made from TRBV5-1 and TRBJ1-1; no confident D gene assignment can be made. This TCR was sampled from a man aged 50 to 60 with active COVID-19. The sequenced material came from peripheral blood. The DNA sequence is TGCGCCAGCAGCTTGTCACATGGCACTGAAGCTTTCTTT. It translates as CASSLSHGTEAFF.